The 18 T cell receptor beta chains below were found in one sample sequenced in a study of radiotherapy plus CTLA-4 blockade in lung cancer. Here immunoSEQ multiplex PCR was the method, and the copy in TCRdb shows in-frame clones only, minus some. The top ten clones hold around 3% of a sample with roughly 93,000 clones, 82% of them seen once. The specimen was peripheral blood, collected from a patient treated with radiotherapy plus ipilimumab. Receptor source: a human donor with non-small cell lung cancer who had a partial response to radiotherapy plus ipilimumab.

CDR3 DNA: TGTGCCAGTAGTATCTCTAGCGGGAGGAAGGAGCAGTTCTTC. It yields the protein CASSISSGRKEQFF. V usage is TRBV19 and J usage is TRBJ2-1; 11 nucleotides agree with TRBD2. From germline, CDR1 is LNHDA and CDR2 SQIVND (reference sequence). V lost 3 bases, J lost 10 bases, and 5 bases stayed unmatched. CDR3 length: 14 residues.

The chain is built from TRBV6-1 and TRBJ2-7, with 8 positions matching TRBD2. The CDR3 totals 16 residues. Germline V lookup: CDR1 MNHNS, CDR2 SASEGT. V shed 2 bases and J 4 bases; nucleotides not matched to a gene: 10. The CDR3 protein is CASSERQLAETYEQYF. In DNA form, the CDR3 reads TGTGCCAGCAGTGAAAGGCAACTAGCGGAGACTTACGAGCAGTACTTC.

This rearrangement joins TRBV19 to TRBJ1-1; tentative D call: TRBD1 (5 bases). V lost 5 bases, J lost 2 bases, and 18 bases lay in between. Germline loops: CDR1 LNHDA, CDR2 SQIVND (reference sequence). The CDR3 extends over 16 amino acids. The CDR3 coding sequence is TGTGCCAGTAGTTTATACGACAGCCTCTCCAACACTGAAGCTTTCTTT. It codes for CASSLYDSLSNTEAFF.

The chain combines TRBV5-1 with TRBJ2-2, with 10 bases fitting TRBD1. The trim removed 3 bases at V and 4 bases at J, leaving 3 bases unmatched. There are 15 residues in the CDR3. The germline V gene has CDR1 SGHRS and CDR2 YFSETQ. CDR3 region: CASSSRDRGTGELFF. The CDR3 DNA reads TGCGCCAGCAGCTCTCGGGACAGGGGCACCGGGGAGCTGTTTTTT.

The V gene is TRBV19, the J gene TRBJ2-1; D not resolved. The CDR3 is 12 residues long. The germline V gene encodes CDR1 LNHDA and CDR2 SQIVND (reference sequence). The V and J ends lost 3 bases and 4 bases respectively, with 4 bases between them. CDR3: CASSMRYNEQFF. CDR3 in DNA: TGTGCCAGTAGTATGAGGTACAATGAGCAGTTCTTC.

V and J are TRBV28 and TRBJ1-3; TRBD1 might be the D (5 bases). The CDR3 contains 15 residues. In germline, CDR1 is MDHEN, CDR2 SYDVKM. The ends were cut back, 4 bases at V and 0 bases at J, with 10 bases in the middle. The CDR3 loop reads CASSSDSPSGNTIYF. The CDR3 region has the DNA TGTGCCAGCAGTTCAGACAGCCCCTCTGGAAACACCATATATTTT. The full variable domain, its missing parts supplied by reference TRBV28 and TRBJ1-3, is DVKVTQSSRYLVKRTGEKVFLECVQDMDHENMFWYRQDPGLGLRLIYFSYDVKMKEKGDIPEGYSVSREKKERFSLILESASTNQTSMYLCASSSDSPSGNTIYFGEGSWLTVV.

As to this clone: Additional DNA sequences in this sample encode the identical CDR3. V and J are TRBV7-2 and TRBJ1-1; D is possibly TRBD1 (5 bases). V lost 2 bases and J lost 1, with 8 bases in between. The germline V gene encodes CDR1 SGHTA and CDR2 FQGNSA. The CDR3 is 14 residues long. The CDR3 DNA sequence: TGTGCCAGCAGCTTAATAAGGGGGAACACTGAAGCTTTCTTT. It is translated as CASSLIRGNTEAFF.

This chain links TRBV5-1 with TRBJ2-3; TRBD2 agrees at 10 bases. V lost 7 bases and J lost 6; bases outside the gene matches: 5. The germline V gene has CDR1 SGHRS and CDR2 YFSETQ. This CDR3 has 13 residues. CDR3 in DNA: TGCGCCAGCGGAGGACTAGCGGCCGATACGCAGTATTTT. Protein sequence: CASGGLAADTQYF.

V and J are TRBV6-4 and TRBJ1-2; D gene ambiguous. The germline V and J ends were trimmed by 2 bases and 5 bases, with 6 bases remaining between them. Germline lookup yields CDR1 MRHNA and CDR2 SNTAGT. The CDR3 covers 12 residues. This CDR3 is CASSDNRYGYTF. CDR3 nucleotide sequence: TGTGCCAGCAGTGACAACAGATATGGCTACACCTTC.

The CDR3 DNA reads TGTGCCAGCAGGCCCGGGACAGGGGTGGCGAACACCGGGGAGCTGTTTTTT. Its protein is CASRPGTGVANTGELFF. The rearrangement joins TRBV28 to TRBJ2-2; 10 bases align to TRBD1. Looked up from germline, CDR1 is MDHEN and CDR2 is SYDVKM. CDR3 length: 17 residues. The ends lost 6 bases at V and 0 bases at J; junction bases unmatched: 7.

The CDR3 loop reads CASSQLSGEGTEAFF. The CDR3 coding sequence is TGTGCCAGCAGCCAATTGTCCGGGGAGGGTACTGAAGCTTTCTTT. V gene TRBV16 combines with J gene TRBJ1-1; D is ambiguous. Germline CDR1 KGHSY, CDR2 FQNENV. Trimming left V 1 base short and J 5 bases short, with 14 bases between. The CDR3 sequence is 15 residues long.

The V and J genes are TRBV18 and TRBJ1-2; TRBD1 might be the D (6 bases). Trimming shortened V by 4 bases and J by 10 bases, and 13 bases separated the two germline ends. Germline V gene sequence: CDR1 KGHSH, CDR2 LQKENI. The CDR3 has 12 residues. The CDR3 is CASSQQDSDYTF. In DNA, the CDR3 is TGTGCCAGCTCACAACAGGACAGTGACTACACCTTC.

This clone was observed a handful of times. This rearrangement joins TRBV5-7 to TRBJ1-2, with D possibly being TRBD1 (5 bases). TRBV5-7 is an ORF, with its function uncertain. The CDR3 extends over 14 amino acids. Trimming pared 4 bases from V and 2 bases from J, leaving 12 bases between. The CDR3 reads CASSLGRGNYGYTF. The CDR3 DNA is TGTGCCAGCAGCCTGGGGCGGGGCAACTATGGCTACACCTTC.

This chain connects TRBV7-8 to TRBJ1-1; 9 nucleotides agree with TRBD1. Germline CDR1 is SGHVS and CDR2 is FQNEAQ. The V segment lost 3 bases and the J segment 0 bases; nucleotides outside the gene matches: 2. CDR3 length equals 15 residues. The CDR3 is CASSLGQGLNTEAFF. For the CDR3, the DNA is TGTGCCAGCAGCTTGGGACAGGGCCTGAACACTGAAGCTTTCTTT.

The chain uses TRBV5-1 and TRBJ2-2; D is undetermined. This CDR3 comprises 16 residues. Germline CDR1 SGHRS, CDR2 YFSETQ. V was shortened by 0 bases and J by 0 bases, with 9 bases between the two germline ends. CDR3 amino acids: CASSLEGGANTGELFF. In nucleotides, the CDR3 is TGCGCCAGCAGCTTGGAAGGCGGAGCGAACACCGGGGAGCTGTTTTTT. Looking up the rest from reference TRBV5-1 and TRBJ2-2 gives the full variable domain: KAGVTQTPRYLIKTRGQQVTLSCSPISGHRSVSWYQQTPGQGLQFLFEYFSETQRNKGNFPGRFSGRQFSNSRSEMNVSTLELGDSALYLCASSLEGGANTGELFFGEGSRLTVL.

The gene calls are TRBV7-2 and TRBJ2-2; 8 bases align to TRBD1. V shed 5 bases, J shed 3 bases, and the junction held 2 bases outside the gene matches. CDR3 length equals 14 residues. The germline CDR1 and CDR2 sequences are SGHTA and FQGNSA. The CDR3 region is CASSRQGYTGELFF. DNA for the CDR3: TGTGCCAGCAGCCGACAGGGGTACACCGGGGAGCTGTTTTTT.

V gene TRBV4-1 combines with J gene TRBJ2-3, with D perhaps matching TRBD1 (6 bases). This CDR3 contains 16 residues. Germline V gene sequence: CDR1 MGHRA, CDR2 YSYEKL. V dropped 0 bases and J dropped 1 base, with 11 bases sitting between them. CDR3 bases: TGCGCCAGCAGCCAAGATCAAGGGGGTCGCACAGATACGCAGTATTTT. Its translation is CASSQDQGGRTDTQYF.

The V call is TRBV29-1, the J call TRBJ2-4; 7 bases match TRBD1. Germline V gene sequence: CDR1 SQVTM, CDR2 ANQGSEA. Germline trimming cut 6 bases from V and 10 bases from J; bases unmatched to any gene: 3. This CDR3 has 10 residues. CDR3 DNA: TGCAGCGTACAACAGGGGATTCAGTACTTC. Residues: CSVQQGIQYF.